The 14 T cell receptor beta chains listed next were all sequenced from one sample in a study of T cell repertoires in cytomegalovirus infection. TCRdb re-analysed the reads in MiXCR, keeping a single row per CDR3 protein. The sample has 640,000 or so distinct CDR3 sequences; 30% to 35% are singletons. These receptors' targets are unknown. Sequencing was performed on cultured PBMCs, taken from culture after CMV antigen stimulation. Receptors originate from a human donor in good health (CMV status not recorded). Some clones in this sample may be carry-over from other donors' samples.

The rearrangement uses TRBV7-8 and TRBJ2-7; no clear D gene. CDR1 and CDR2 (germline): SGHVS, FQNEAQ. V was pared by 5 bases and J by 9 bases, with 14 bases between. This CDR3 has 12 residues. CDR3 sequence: CASSPGGPGQYF. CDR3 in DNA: TGTGCCAGCAGCCCAGGTGGGCCCGGGCAGTACTTC.

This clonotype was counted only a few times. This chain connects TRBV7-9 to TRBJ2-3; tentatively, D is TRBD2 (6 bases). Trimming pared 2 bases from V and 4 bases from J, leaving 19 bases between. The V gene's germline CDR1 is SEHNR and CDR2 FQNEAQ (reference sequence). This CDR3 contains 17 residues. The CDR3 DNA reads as TGTGCCAGCAGCTTACCCCGGGACTGGAGGTCTCCAGATACGCAGTATTTT. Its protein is CASSLPRDWRSPDTQYF.

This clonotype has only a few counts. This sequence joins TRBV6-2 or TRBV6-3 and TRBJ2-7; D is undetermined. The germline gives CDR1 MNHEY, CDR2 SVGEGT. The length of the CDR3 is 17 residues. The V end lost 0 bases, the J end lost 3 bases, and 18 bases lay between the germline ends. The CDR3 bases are TGTGCCAGCAGTTACTCAAGGATAAACGGGTCCTTCTACGAGCAGTACTTC. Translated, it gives CASSYSRINGSFYEQYF.

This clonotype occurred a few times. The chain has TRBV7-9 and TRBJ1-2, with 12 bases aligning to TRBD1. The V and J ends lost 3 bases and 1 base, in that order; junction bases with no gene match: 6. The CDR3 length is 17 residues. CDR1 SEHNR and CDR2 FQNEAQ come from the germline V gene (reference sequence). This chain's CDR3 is CASSFLGQGALNYGYTF. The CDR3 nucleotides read TGTGCCAGCAGCTTTCTGGGACAGGGGGCCCTTAACTATGGCTACACCTTC.

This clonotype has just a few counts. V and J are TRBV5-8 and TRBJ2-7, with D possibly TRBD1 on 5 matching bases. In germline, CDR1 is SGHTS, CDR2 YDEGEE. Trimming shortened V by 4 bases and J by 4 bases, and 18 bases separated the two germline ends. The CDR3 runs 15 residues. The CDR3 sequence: CASSPGTWTLYEQYF. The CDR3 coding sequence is TGTGCCAGCAGCCCCGGCACTTGGACACTGTACGAGCAGTACTTC.

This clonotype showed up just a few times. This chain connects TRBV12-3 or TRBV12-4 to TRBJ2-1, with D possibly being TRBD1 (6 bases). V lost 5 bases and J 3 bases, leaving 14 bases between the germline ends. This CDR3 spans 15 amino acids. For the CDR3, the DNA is TGTGCCAGCAGTCCCGTGGACAGCTTCTACAATGAGCAGTTCTTC. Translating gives CASSPVDSFYNEQFF.

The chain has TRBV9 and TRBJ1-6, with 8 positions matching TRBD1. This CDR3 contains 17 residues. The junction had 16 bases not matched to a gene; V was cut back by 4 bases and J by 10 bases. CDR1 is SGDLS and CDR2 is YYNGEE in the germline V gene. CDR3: CASSPGTGGFGVSPLHF. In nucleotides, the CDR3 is TGTGCCAGCAGCCCCGGGACAGGAGGGTTTGGGGTCTCACCCCTCCACTTT. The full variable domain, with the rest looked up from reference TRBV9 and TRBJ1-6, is DSGVTQTPKHLITATGQRVTLRCSPRSGDLSVYWYQQSLDQGLQFLIQYYNGEERAKGNILERFSAQQFPDLHSELNLSSLELGDSALYFCASSPGTGGFGVSPLHFGNGTRLTVT.

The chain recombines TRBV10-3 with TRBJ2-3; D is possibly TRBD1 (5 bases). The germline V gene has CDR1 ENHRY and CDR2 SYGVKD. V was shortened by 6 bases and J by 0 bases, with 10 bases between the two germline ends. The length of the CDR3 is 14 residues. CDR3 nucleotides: TGTGCCATCAGCCGACAGAGTAGCACAGATACGCAGTATTTT. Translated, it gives CAISRQSSTDTQYF.

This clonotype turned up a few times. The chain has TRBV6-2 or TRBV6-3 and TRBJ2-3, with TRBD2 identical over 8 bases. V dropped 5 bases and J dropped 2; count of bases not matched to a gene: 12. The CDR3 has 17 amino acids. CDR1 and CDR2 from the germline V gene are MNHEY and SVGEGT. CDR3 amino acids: CASSRSPWREATDTQYF. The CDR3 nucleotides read TGTGCCAGCAGTCGGTCCCCCTGGCGGGAGGCCACAGATACGCAGTATTTT.

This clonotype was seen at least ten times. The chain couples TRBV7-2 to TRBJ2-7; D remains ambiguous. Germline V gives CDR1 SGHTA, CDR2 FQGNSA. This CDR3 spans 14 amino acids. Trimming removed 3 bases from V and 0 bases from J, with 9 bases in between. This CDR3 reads CASSFAWSSYEQYF. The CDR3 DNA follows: TGTGCCAGCAGCTTCGCATGGAGCTCCTACGAGCAGTACTTC. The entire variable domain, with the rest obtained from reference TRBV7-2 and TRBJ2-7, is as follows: GAGVSQSPSNKVTEKGKDVELRCDPISGHTALYWYRQSLGQGLEFLIYFQGNSAPDKSGLPSDRFSAERTGGSVSTLTIQRTQQEDSAVYLCASSFAWSSYEQYFGPGTRLTVT.

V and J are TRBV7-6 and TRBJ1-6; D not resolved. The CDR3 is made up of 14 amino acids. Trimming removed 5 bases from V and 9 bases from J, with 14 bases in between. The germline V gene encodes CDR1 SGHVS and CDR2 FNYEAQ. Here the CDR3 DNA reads TGTGCCAGCAGCCCCGGTTCGGCCGGTTCACCCCTCCACTTT. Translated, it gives CASSPGSAGSPLHF.

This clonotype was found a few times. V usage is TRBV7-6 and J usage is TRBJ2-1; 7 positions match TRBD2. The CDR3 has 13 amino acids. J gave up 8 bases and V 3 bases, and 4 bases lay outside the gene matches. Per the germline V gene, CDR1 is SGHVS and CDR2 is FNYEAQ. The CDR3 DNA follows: TGTGCCAGCAGCTTTTTAGCGGGCCATGAGCAGTTCTTC. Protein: CASSFLAGHEQFF.

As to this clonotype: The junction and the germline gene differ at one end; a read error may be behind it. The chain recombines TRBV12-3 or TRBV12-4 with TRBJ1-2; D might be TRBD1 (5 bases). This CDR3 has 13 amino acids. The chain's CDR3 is CASSLNDGGGCTF. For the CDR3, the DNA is TGTGCCAGCAGTTTAAACGACGGGGGTGGCTGCACCTTC.

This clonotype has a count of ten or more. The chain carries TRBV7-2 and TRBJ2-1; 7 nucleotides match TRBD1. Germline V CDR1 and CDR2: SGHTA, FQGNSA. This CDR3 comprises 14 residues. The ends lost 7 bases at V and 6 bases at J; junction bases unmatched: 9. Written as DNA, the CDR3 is TGTGCCAGCAATACGGGACAGCGGTTCAATGAGCAGTTCTTC. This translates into CASNTGQRFNEQFF.